This T cell receptor beta chain derives from a study of control samples from healthy donors and cancer patients. TCRdb's copy holds only in-frame clones and misses some; the assay was immunoSEQ multiplex PCR. Of roughly 120,000 clones listed, 88% were seen once; the top ten hold less than 3.5%. Looked up from germline, CDR1 is LGHNA and CDR2 is YNFKEQ. This CDR3 has 17 residues. The V and J ends lost 2 bases and 8 bases, in that order; junction bases with no gene match: 16. The TCR comes from a man aged 40-50 years in good health. The chain couples TRBV4-2 to TRBJ2-7; 9 bases are shared with TRBD1. The sample consisted of blood. The CDR3 loop reads CASSQRYSSGQGMKQYF. The CDR3 DNA reads as TGTGCCAGCAGCCAACGATACTCTTCGGGACAGGGAATGAAGCAGTACTTC.